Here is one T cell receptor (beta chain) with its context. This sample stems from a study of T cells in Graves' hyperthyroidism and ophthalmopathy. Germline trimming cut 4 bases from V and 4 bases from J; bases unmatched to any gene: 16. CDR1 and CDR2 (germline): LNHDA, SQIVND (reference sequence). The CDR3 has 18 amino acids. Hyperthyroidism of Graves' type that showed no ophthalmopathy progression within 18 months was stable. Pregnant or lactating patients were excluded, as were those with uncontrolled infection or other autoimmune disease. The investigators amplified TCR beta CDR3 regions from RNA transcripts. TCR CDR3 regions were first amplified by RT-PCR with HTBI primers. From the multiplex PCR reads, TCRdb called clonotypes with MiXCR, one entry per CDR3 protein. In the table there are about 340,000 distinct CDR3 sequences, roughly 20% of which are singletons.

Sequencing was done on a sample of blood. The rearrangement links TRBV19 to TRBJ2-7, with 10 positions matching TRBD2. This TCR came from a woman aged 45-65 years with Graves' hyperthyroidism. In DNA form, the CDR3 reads TGTGCCAGTAGTAGGAGGTCGGGTCTAGCGGGAGAAGCTTACGAGCAGTACTTC. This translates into CASSRRSGLAGEAYEQYF. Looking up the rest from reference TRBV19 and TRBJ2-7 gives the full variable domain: DGGITQSPKYLFRKEGQNVTLSCEQNLNHDAMYWYRQDPGQGLRLIYYSQIVNDFQKGDIAEGYSVSREKKESFPLTVTSAQKNPTAFYLCASSRRSGLAGEAYEQYFGPGTRLTVT.